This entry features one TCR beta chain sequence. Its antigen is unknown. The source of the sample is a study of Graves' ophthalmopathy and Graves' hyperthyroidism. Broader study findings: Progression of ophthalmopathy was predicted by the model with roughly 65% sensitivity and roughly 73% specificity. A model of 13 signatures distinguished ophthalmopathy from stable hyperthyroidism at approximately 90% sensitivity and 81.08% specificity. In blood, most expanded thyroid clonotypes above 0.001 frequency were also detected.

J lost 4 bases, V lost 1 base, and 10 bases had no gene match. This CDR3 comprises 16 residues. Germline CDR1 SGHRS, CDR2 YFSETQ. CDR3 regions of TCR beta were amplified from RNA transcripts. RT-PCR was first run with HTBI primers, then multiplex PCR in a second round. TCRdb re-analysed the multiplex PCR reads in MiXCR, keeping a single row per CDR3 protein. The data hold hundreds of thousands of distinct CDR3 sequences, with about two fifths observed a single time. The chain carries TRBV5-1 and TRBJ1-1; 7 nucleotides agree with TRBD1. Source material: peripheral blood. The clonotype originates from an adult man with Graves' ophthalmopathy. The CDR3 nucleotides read TGCGCCAGCAGCTTGATGAGCAGGGGGAGGGGCACTGAAGCTTTCTTT. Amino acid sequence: CASSLMSRGRGTEAFF.